The 8 T cell receptor beta chains reported below all come from one sample, sequenced in a study of cytomegalovirus exposure and HLA in healthy donors. The PCR ran on 60 Vbeta and 13 Jbeta primers. The assay was immunoSEQ multiplex PCR, and TCRdb's table has in-frame clones only and misses some. The repertoire has tens of thousands of clones, around 73% of them found once; the top ten carry 5.4%. Sequencing was done on a sample of PBMCs. Receptor source: a man aged 45-65 years in good health and CMV-seronegative.

The chain carries TRBV7-2 and TRBJ2-4; 7 bases are a match to TRBD1. The CDR3 contains 15 residues. Germline values: CDR1 SGHTA, CDR2 FQGNSA. V gave up 5 bases and J gave up 4 bases; unmatched junction bases: 8. CDR3 sequence reads: CASSARTGIKNIQYF. The CDR3, as DNA: TGTGCCAGCAGCGCCCGGACAGGCATAAAAAACATTCAGTACTTC. Drawing the rest from reference TRBV7-2 and TRBJ2-4, the complete variable domain is GAGVSQSPSNKVTEKGKDVELRCDPISGHTALYWYRQSLGQGLEFLIYFQGNSAPDKSGLPSDRFSAERTGGSVSTLTIQRTQQEDSAVYLCASSARTGIKNIQYFGAGTRLSVL.

V is TRBV7-2 and J is TRBJ2-3; D possibly corresponds to TRBD2 (7 bases). V was pared by 5 bases and J by 2 bases, with 11 bases between. In germline, CDR1 is SGHTA, CDR2 FQGNSA. The CDR3 runs 14 residues. The CDR3 sequence is CASSLAGATDTQYF. The CDR3 DNA reads TGTGCCAGCAGCCTTGCGGGGGCCACAGATACGCAGTATTTT.

This rearrangement joins TRBV14 to TRBJ2-1; 14 nucleotides align to TRBD2. Trimming cost V 4 bases and J 8 bases; bases outside gene matches: 10. CDR3 length equals 17 residues. The germline gives CDR1 SGHDN, CDR2 FVKESK. The CDR3 protein is CASSLASGTSGGDEQFF. The CDR3 DNA follows: TGTGCCAGCAGCCTCGCCTCCGGGACTAGCGGGGGCGATGAGCAGTTCTTC.

This rearrangement joins TRBV5-1 to TRBJ2-5, with 7 nucleotides matching TRBD1. The CDR3 is 15 amino acids. CDR1 is SGHRS and CDR2 is YFSETQ in the germline V gene. J was trimmed by 4 bases and V by 3 bases; bases with no gene match: 9. CDR3 residues: CASSWTPRQGETQYF. DNA of the CDR3: TGCGCCAGCAGCTGGACCCCGAGACAGGGAGAGACCCAGTACTTC. The complete variable domain, with remaining parts taken from reference TRBV5-1 and TRBJ2-5, reads KAGVTQTPRYLIKTRGQQVTLSCSPISGHRSVSWYQQTPGQGLQFLFEYFSETQRNKGNFPGRFSGRQFSNSRSEMNVSTLELGDSALYLCASSWTPRQGETQYFGPGTRLLVL.

This sequence joins TRBV6-4 and TRBJ2-3; the match to TRBD2 covers 10 bases. The trim removed 6 bases at V and 0 bases at J, leaving 3 bases unmatched. This CDR3 is 15 amino acids long. Germline-derived CDR1 and CDR2 are MRHNA and SNTAGT. Here the CDR3 DNA reads TGTGCCAGCAGCCTGACTAGCGGGAGCACAGATACGCAGTATTTT. Protein sequence: CASSLTSGSTDTQYF.

A single count supports this clone. The V gene is TRBV5-1, the J gene TRBJ2-1, with 7 positions matching TRBD2. V gave up 7 bases and J gave up 6 bases; unmatched junction bases: 7. Per the germline V gene, CDR1 is SGHRS and CDR2 is YFSETQ. CDR3 length: 13 amino acids. The CDR3 DNA follows: TGCGCCAGCGGCTCGGGACTACGCAATGAGCAGTTCTTC. Amino acids: CASGSGLRNEQFF.

The genes are TRBV9 and TRBJ1-1; D is possibly TRBD1 (5 bases). CDR1 and CDR2 from the germline V gene are SGDLS and YYNGEE. The CDR3 runs 14 residues. Trimming shortened V by 3 bases and J by 0 bases, and 9 bases separated the two germline ends. Written as DNA, the CDR3 is TGTGCCAGCAGCGAGGGACTGTTGAACACTGAAGCTTTCTTT. Its protein product is CASSEGLLNTEAFF.

The chain recombines TRBV11-2 with TRBJ2-1; D is uncertain. Trimming shortened V by 5 bases and J by 3 bases, and 14 bases separated the two germline ends. This CDR3 has 15 amino acids. Germline V gene sequence: CDR1 SGHAT, CDR2 FQNNGV. This CDR3 is CASSTTRGRYNEQFF. CDR3 bases: TGTGCCAGCAGCACAACGCGCGGCCGCTACAATGAGCAGTTCTTC.